A selection of T cell receptor beta chains follows, all from one sample in a study of blood T cell repertoires in COVID-19. TCRdb's copy holds only in-frame clones and misses some; the assay was immunoSEQ multiplex PCR. The table has around 310,000 clones, approximately 89% seen once. The sequenced sample consisted of PBMCs or T cells enriched from blood (not recorded which). These receptors came from a woman aged 25 to 39 who had recovered from COVID-19. Each CDR3 is given with its conserved first and last residue. A D gene is named only where the DNA matches it firmly. For some rows the clone size is stated as once, few or many, or as a class when expanded; others skip it.

D: -
J: TRBJ1-2
size: few
V: TRBV4-1
CDR3: CASSQAPTGLLFATNYGYTF
DNA: TGCGCCAGCAGCCAAGCCCCGACCGGACTCCTATTCGCCACAAACTATGGCTACACCTTC

D: -
J: TRBJ1-1
size: -
V: TRBV29-1
CDR3: CSVLEAEAFF
DNA: TGCAGCGTATTAGAAGCTGAAGCTTTCTTT

D: TRBD2
J: TRBJ2-7
size: -
V: TRBV20-1
CDR3: CSASRGRIGEQYF
DNA: TGCAGTGCTAGTCGCGGGAGGATCGGCGAGCAGTACTTC

D: TRBD1
J: TRBJ1-6
size: -
V: TRBV13
CDR3: CASSLRQGGSYNSPLHF
DNA: TGTGCCAGCAGCCTCCGACAGGGTGGCTCCTATAATTCACCCCTCCACTTT

D: -
J: TRBJ2-3
size: -
V: TRBV7-9
CDR3: CASSFYRSDTQYF
DNA: TGTGCCAGCAGCTTCTATAGATCAGATACGCAGTATTTT

D: -
J: TRBJ1-1
size: -
V: TRBV28
CDR3: CASTLYAEAFF
DNA: TGTGCCAGCACTTTGTATGCTGAAGCTTTCTTT

D: TRBD1
J: TRBJ1-2
size: -
V: TRBV27
CDR3: CASSLGQGRTNYGYTF
DNA: TGTGCCAGCAGTTTGGGACAGGGCCGTACTAACTATGGCTACACCTTC

D: TRBD1
J: TRBJ1-4
size: -
V: TRBV5-5
CDR3: CASSDLKTGFNEKLFF
DNA: TGTGCCAGCAGCGACCTCAAGACAGGGTTCAACGAAAAACTGTTTTTT

D: TRBD1
J: TRBJ1-4
size: -
V: TRBV5-6
CDR3: CASSRPGTGEGEKLFF
DNA: TGTGCCAGCAGCCGTCCCGGGACAGGGGAAGGGGAAAAACTGTTTTTT

D: -
J: TRBJ1-4
size: -
V: TRBV7-2
CDR3: CASSFGALTAGEKLFF
DNA: TGTGCCAGCAGCTTTGGGGCGCTTACCGCAGGGGAAAAACTGTTTTTT

D: -
J: TRBJ2-1
size: -
V: TRBV15
CDR3: CATSRDRAGVHNEQFF
DNA: TGTGCCACCAGCAGAGATCGGGCAGGGGTTCACAATGAGCAGTTCTTC

D: TRBD1
J: TRBJ1-1
size: once
V: TRBV5-1
CDR3: CASSFAQGGAGTEAFF
DNA: TGCGCCAGCAGCTTTGCCCAAGGGGGCGCAGGGACTGAAGCTTTCTTT

D: -
J: TRBJ1-2
size: -
V: TRBV5-1
CDR3: CASSLDGGSYGYTF
DNA: TGCGCCAGCAGCTTGGACGGGGGAAGCTATGGCTACACCTTC

D: TRBD1
J: TRBJ1-1
size: -
V: TRBV7-6
CDR3: CASSFLDRGNTEAFF
DNA: TGTGCCAGCAGCTTCCTAGACAGGGGGAACACTGAAGCTTTCTTT

D: -
J: TRBJ2-2
size: -
V: TRBV5-1
CDR3: CASSPTFTGGELFF
DNA: TGCGCCAGCAGCCCAACCTTTACGGGCGGGGAGCTGTTTTTT

D: -
J: TRBJ2-2
size: -
V: TRBV30
CDR3: CAWRPRATGELFF
DNA: TGTGCCTGGAGGCCTAGAGCAACCGGGGAGCTGTTTTTT

D: -
J: TRBJ2-7
size: -
V: TRBV15
CDR3: CATREQGRNEQYF
DNA: TGTGCCACCCGGGAACAGGGGAGGAACGAGCAGTACTTC

D: -
J: TRBJ2-2
size: few
V: TRBV29-1
CDR3: CSVGWGRTGELFF
DNA: TGCAGCGTTGGCTGGGGGAGGACCGGGGAGCTGTTTTTT

D: TRBD1
J: TRBJ1-1
size: -
V: TRBV19
CDR3: CASMTGQGITEAFF
DNA: TGTGCCAGTATGACGGGACAGGGAATAACTGAAGCTTTCTTT

D: TRBD2
J: TRBJ2-3
size: -
V: TRBV7-2
CDR3: CASSSHWGLAGEFTDTQYF
DNA: TGTGCCAGCAGCTCCCACTGGGGACTAGCGGGAGAGTTTACAGATACGCAGTATTTT

D: TRBD1
J: TRBJ1-5
size: -
V: TRBV5-8
CDR3: CASSAGQGRQPQHF
DNA: TGTGCCAGCAGCGCGGGACAGGGTAGGCAGCCCCAGCATTTT

D: -
J: TRBJ2-1
size: -
V: TRBV5-5
CDR3: CASSLVPGDHNEQFF
DNA: TGTGCCAGCAGCTTGGTCCCGGGAGACCACAATGAGCAGTTCTTC

D: TRBD1
J: TRBJ1-1
size: -
V: TRBV12-3/TRBV12-4
CDR3: CASSPGQVEAFF
DNA: TGTGCCAGCAGTCCCGGACAGGTTGAAGCTTTCTTT

D: -
J: TRBJ1-2
size: -
V: TRBV19
CDR3: CASRTRPGSGYTF
DNA: TGTGCCAGTCGCACTCGCCCGGGGTCGGGCTACACCTTC

D: TRBD2
J: TRBJ2-7
size: -
V: TRBV2
CDR3: CASSPPRGGSSYEQYF
DNA: TGTGCCAGCAGTCCCCCCCGGGGCGGGAGCTCCTACGAGCAGTACTTC

D: -
J: TRBJ1-1
size: -
V: TRBV28
CDR3: CASSLAENTEAFF
DNA: TGTGCCAGCAGTTTGGCAGAGAACACTGAAGCTTTCTTT

D: TRBD1
J: TRBJ2-1
size: once
V: TRBV15
CDR3: CATSIDRGLWNEQFF
DNA: TGTGCCACCAGCATAGACAGGGGGCTCTGGAATGAGCAGTTCTTC

D: -
J: TRBJ2-1
size: -
V: TRBV28
CDR3: CASTPRGLHEQFF
DNA: TGTGCCAGCACCCCGCGGGGGCTACATGAGCAGTTCTTC

D: -
J: TRBJ1-3
size: -
V: TRBV28
CDR3: CATARGGLGNTIYF
DNA: TGTGCCACCGCCCGGGGGGGCCTCGGAAACACCATATATTTT

D: -
J: TRBJ2-1
size: -
V: TRBV28
CDR3: CASSQTSSVYNEQFF
DNA: TGTGCCAGCAGTCAAACTAGTTCGGTCTACAATGAGCAGTTCTTC

D: -
J: TRBJ1-6
size: -
V: TRBV18
CDR3: CASSQPQVNSPLHF
DNA: TGTGCCAGCTCGCAACCACAAGTAAATTCACCCCTCCACTTT

D: -
J: TRBJ2-7
size: -
V: TRBV11-3
CDR3: CPRGDSRLSFYEQYF
DNA: TGCCCCAGGGGGGACAGTCGTCTATCTTTCTACGAGCAGTACTTC

D: TRBD1
J: TRBJ1-6
size: -
V: TRBV2
CDR3: CASSELGTDNSPLHF
DNA: TGTGCCAGCAGTGAGTTGGGGACAGATAATTCACCCCTCCACTTT

D: TRBD1
J: TRBJ1-2
size: -
V: TRBV4-2
CDR3: CASSQDRGQGGADF
DNA: TGTGCCAGCAGCCAAGATCGAGGACAGGGGGGCGCCGACTTC

D: TRBD1
J: TRBJ1-1
size: -
V: TRBV19
CDR3: CASSLDREENTEAFF
DNA: TGTGCCAGTAGTTTGGACAGGGAGGAGAACACTGAAGCTTTCTTT

D: -
J: TRBJ2-7
size: once
V: TRBV28
CDR3: CASSSPYYQATLSYEQYF
DNA: TGTGCCAGCAGTTCCCCGTATTATCAGGCCACTCTCTCCTACGAGCAGTACTTC

D: TRBD1
J: TRBJ1-2
size: -
V: TRBV7-2
CDR3: CASNPQGANGYTF
DNA: TGTGCCAGCAACCCTCAGGGGGCGAATGGCTACACCTTC

D: -
J: TRBJ1-1
size: -
V: TRBV12-2
CDR3: CASRLNRQGRYEAFF
DNA: TGTGCAAGTCGCTTAAACCGACAGGGACGATATGAAGCTTTCTTT

D: TRBD2
J: TRBJ2-5
size: -
V: TRBV6-6
CDR3: CASRPPGLALQETQYF
DNA: TGTGCCAGCAGACCACCGGGACTAGCGCTCCAAGAGACCCAGTACTTC

D: -
J: TRBJ1-5
size: -
V: TRBV10-1
CDR3: CASRGLGQPQHF
DNA: TGCGCCAGCAGGGGGCTAGGGCAGCCCCAGCATTTT

D: TRBD1
J: TRBJ1-2
size: -
V: TRBV27
CDR3: CASSFLSGTGSILGGYTF
DNA: TGTGCCAGCAGTTTCCTATCCGGGACAGGATCGATTTTGGGTGGCTACACCTTC

D: TRBD2
J: TRBJ2-5
size: -
V: TRBV30
CDR3: CAWRAGGFGSQYF
DNA: TGTGCCTGGAGAGCGGGGGGTTTTGGTAGCCAGTACTTC

D: -
J: TRBJ1-1
size: -
V: TRBV2
CDR3: CASSVQPLRAFF
DNA: TGTGCCAGCAGTGTTCAGCCTCTGAGGGCTTTCTTT

D: -
J: TRBJ2-7
size: -
V: TRBV4-1
CDR3: CASSQTDSSSYEQYF
DNA: TGCGCCAGCAGCCAAACGGACTCATCCTCCTACGAGCAGTACTTC

D: TRBD1
J: TRBJ1-5
size: -
V: TRBV7-8
CDR3: CASSRQGAPPSNQPQHF
DNA: TGTGCCAGCAGCCGACAGGGGGCACCCCCTAGCAATCAGCCCCAGCATTTT

D: TRBD1
J: TRBJ2-1
size: -
V: TRBV29-1
CDR3: CSVRTGNNEQFF
DNA: TGCAGCGTGAGGACAGGAAACAATGAGCAGTTCTTC

D: TRBD1
J: TRBJ2-7
size: -
V: TRBV6-2/TRBV6-3
CDR3: CASSYEGQATYEQYF
DNA: TGTGCCAGCAGTTACGAGGGACAGGCCACCTACGAGCAGTACTTC

D: TRBD1
J: TRBJ2-7
size: -
V: TRBV5-1
CDR3: CASSLAGMRTGGYEQYF
DNA: TGCGCCAGCAGCTTGGCCGGAATGAGGACAGGGGGCTACGAGCAGTACTTC

D: TRBD2
J: TRBJ2-3
size: -
V: TRBV7-2
CDR3: CASNFLRTSTSQYF
DNA: TGTGCCAGCAACTTCCTCCGGACTAGCACATCGCAGTATTTT

D: TRBD1
J: TRBJ2-1
size: -
V: TRBV20-1
CDR3: CSASDRGFGKFF
DNA: TGCAGTGCTAGTGACAGGGGATTTGGGAAGTTCTTC

D: -
J: TRBJ1-3
size: -
V: TRBV9
CDR3: CASSVAGSAPGNTIYF
DNA: TGTGCCAGCAGCGTAGCTGGCAGCGCACCTGGAAACACCATATATTTT

D: -
J: TRBJ2-7
size: -
V: TRBV6-5
CDR3: CASRARIRNYEQYF
DNA: TGTGCCAGCAGGGCGAGGATTAGAAACTACGAGCAGTACTTC

D: -
J: TRBJ1-1
size: -
V: TRBV27
CDR3: CASSLGGGGTEAFF
DNA: TGTGCCAGCAGTCTAGGGGGGGGTGGCACTGAAGCTTTCTTT

D: -
J: TRBJ2-1
size: -
V: TRBV10-3
CDR3: CAIGGKESYNEQFF
DNA: TGTGCCATCGGGGGGAAAGAATCCTACAATGAGCAGTTCTTC

D: -
J: TRBJ2-1
size: once
V: TRBV2
CDR3: CASSEEASDYNEQFF
DNA: TGTGCCAGCAGTGAAGAGGCTAGCGACTACAATGAGCAGTTCTTC

D: -
J: TRBJ2-7
size: -
V: TRBV19
CDR3: CASSIRGSGLYEQYF
DNA: TGTGCCAGTAGTATCAGGGGTTCTGGCCTCTACGAGCAGTACTTC

D: TRBD1
J: TRBJ2-3
size: -
V: TRBV5-1
CDR3: CASSMGQTSTDTQYF
DNA: TGCGCCAGCAGCATGGGACAGACTAGCACAGATACGCAGTATTTT

D: -
J: TRBJ1-1
size: -
V: TRBV4-1
CDR3: CASSSVGENTEAFF
DNA: TGCGCCAGCAGCTCGGTGGGAGAAAACACTGAAGCTTTCTTT